Listed here are 14 T cell receptor beta chains from one sample, sequenced in a study of T-cell reconstitution after alpha-beta-depleted transplantation in children listed by TCRdb under 2016. Receptor amplification or capture employed PCR. The instrument was an Illumina HiSeq 2500. TCR libraries were prepared with molecular barcoding, using unique molecular identifiers to normalize TCRbeta repertoire quantification. TCRdb trimmed the raw reads at Q25, called clones with MiXCR and kept productive beta chains. Entries that share a CDR3 protein sequence are merged under the most common genes and DNA. Here the sample has approximately 340,000 distinct CDR3 sequences; 10% occur a single time. Less than 2.5% of the sample is in the top ten clones. Sequencing was performed on PBMCs from the stem cell graft donor, taken from the stem cell graft. These receptors originate from a human donor who donated a stem cell graft to a child with acute lymphoblastic leukemia.

At least ten counts were recorded for this clonotype. The chain recombines TRBV5-1 with TRBJ1-5; 7 bases map to TRBD1. Germline assignment: CDR1 SGHRS and CDR2 YFSETQ. V lost 0 bases and J lost 7; bases outside the gene matches: 4. The CDR3 covers 14 residues. The CDR3 is CASSLEGAGQPQHF. CDR3 sequence (DNA): TGCGCCAGCAGCTTGGAGGGGGCCGGGCAGCCCCAGCATTTT. The full variable domain, in which reference TRBV5-1 and TRBJ1-5 provide the parts outside the CDR3, is KAGVTQTPRYLIKTRGQQVTLSCSPISGHRSVSWYQQTPGQGLQFLFEYFSETQRNKGNFPGRFSGRQFSNSRSEMNVSTLELGDSALYLCASSLEGAGQPQHFGDGTRLSIL.

This clonotype occurred a few times. The J gene is TRBJ2-6, the V gene TRBV6-2 or TRBV6-3; 7 bases line up with TRBD1. J lost 0 bases, V lost 2 bases, and 13 bases had no gene match. CDR3 size: 20 residues. Germline V gene lookup returns CDR1 MNHEY and CDR2 SVGEGT. This CDR3 reads CASSYGYPGQISSGANVLTF. The CDR3 DNA reads TGTGCCAGCAGTTACGGCTATCCGGGACAGATAAGCTCTGGGGCCAACGTCCTGACTTTC.

This clonotype has a count of ten or more. CDR3 nucleotide sequence: TGTGCCAGCAGCCGTTACGGCACAGACGAGCAGTACTTC. Amino acids: CASSRYGTDEQYF. The chain couples TRBV7-9 to TRBJ2-7; the D is unclear. Germline V gives CDR1 SEHNR, CDR2 FQNEAQ (reference sequence). With 5 bases removed from V and 5 bases from J, the gap between germline ends came to 13 bases. The CDR3 extends over 13 amino acids. The variable domain in full, completed from reference TRBV7-9 and TRBJ2-7, reads DTGVSQNPRHKITKRGQNVTFRCDPISEHNRLYWYRQTLGQGPEFLTYFQNEAQLEKSRLLSDRFSAERPKGSFSTLEIQRTEQGDSAMYLCASSRYGTDEQYFGPGTRLTVT.

This clonotype was counted at least ten times. The chain carries TRBV7-8 and TRBJ1-3; maybe TRBD1 (5 bases). Germline values: CDR1 SGHVS, CDR2 FQNEAQ. V was cut by 3 bases and J by 0 bases, with 12 bases left in between. There are 16 residues in the CDR3. The CDR3 here is CASSFRAQNSGNTIYF. CDR3 nucleotides: TGTGCCAGCAGCTTCAGGGCCCAAAACTCTGGAAACACCATATATTTT.

This clonotype was counted only a few times. The chain combines TRBV7-9 with TRBJ2-3; 13 positions agree with TRBD2. Per the germline V gene, CDR1 is SEHNR and CDR2 is FQNEAQ (reference sequence). V lost 7 bases, J lost 6 bases, and 7 bases stayed unmatched. This CDR3 comprises 15 residues. The CDR3 loop is CASTHPTSGGDTQYF. CDR3 bases: TGTGCCAGCACCCACCCGACTAGCGGGGGGGATACGCAGTATTTT.

This clonotype showed up just a few times. The rearrangement uses TRBV10-3 and TRBJ2-6, with 8 positions matching TRBD1. Germline values: CDR1 ENHRY, CDR2 SYGVKD. The CDR3 is 18 residues long. V lost 2 bases and J lost 2; bases outside the gene matches: 8. The CDR3 is CAISERAGGPTGANVLTF. The CDR3 region has the DNA TGTGCCATCAGTGAGCGGGCAGGGGGCCCCACTGGGGCCAACGTCCTGACTTTC.

This clonotype has only a few counts. The V gene is TRBV15, the J gene TRBJ2-1; a possible D gene is TRBD1 (6 bases). Per the germline V gene, CDR1 is LNHNV and CDR2 is YYDKDF (reference sequence). The CDR3 is made up of 16 amino acids. Trimming pared 0 bases from V and 5 bases from J, leaving 14 bases between. The CDR3 DNA reads TGTGCCACCAGCAGAGATAGGGCAGGGGAGAACAATGAGCAGTTCTTC. It specifies CATSRDRAGENNEQFF.

The V call is TRBV12-3 or TRBV12-4, the J call TRBJ2-1, with a possible D match to TRBD1 (6 bases). The CDR3 has 13 amino acids. Trimming cost V 6 bases and J 4 bases, with 10 bases left between them. The CDR3 sequence: CASRSDRYNEQFF. The CDR3 DNA follows: TGTGCCAGCAGATCCGACAGGTACAATGAGCAGTTCTTC.

This clonotype was detected a few times. The genes are TRBV12-3 or TRBV12-4 and TRBJ2-7, with D possibly being TRBD2 (6 bases). The CDR3 spans 16 residues. V was cut by 5 bases and J by 2 bases, with 19 bases left in between. The CDR3 sequence is CASSLDTGGLTYEQYF. The CDR3 DNA sequence: TGTGCCAGCAGTCTGGACACCGGGGGATTAACCTACGAGCAGTACTTC.

V gene TRBV25-1 combines with J gene TRBJ2-7; tentatively, D is TRBD2 (6 bases). Germline-derived CDR1 and CDR2 are MGHDK and SYGVNS. The CDR3 totals 14 residues. Between the trimmed V and J ends, which lost 7 bases and 2 bases, there was a span of 15 bases. In DNA, the CDR3 is TGTGCCAGCACCCCGCCGGGCGGGACCTACGAGCAGTACTTC. Protein product: CASTPPGGTYEQYF.

The chain carries TRBV5-1 and TRBJ2-5, with no clear D. Germline values: CDR1 SGHRS, CDR2 YFSETQ. The ends were cut back, 4 bases at V and 3 bases at J, with 25 bases in the middle. The CDR3 has 18 residues. The CDR3 reads CASSPGLVVGYEEETQYF. The CDR3 nucleotides are TGCGCCAGCAGCCCCGGATTGGTTGTCGGGTATGAAGAAGAGACCCAGTACTTC.

This clonotype was found a few times. The CDR3 here is CASSLLIRAGARETQYF. The CDR3 nucleotides read TGTGCCAGCAGCCTCCTAATCCGAGCGGGAGCTCGGGAGACCCAGTACTTC. This chain connects TRBV11-1 to TRBJ2-5; 8 bases map to TRBD2. The CDR3 totals 17 residues. The germline CDR1 and CDR2 sequences are SGHAT and FQDESV (reference sequence). The V and J ends lost 5 bases and 5 bases, in that order; junction bases with no gene match: 16.

The V and J genes are TRBV4-1 and TRBJ2-1; TRBD1 agrees at 8 bases. Trimming cost V 1 base and J 7 bases; bases outside gene matches: 18. Germline V gene data show CDR1 as MGHRA and CDR2 as YSYEKL. The CDR3 sequence is 19 residues long. CDR3 nucleotide sequence: TGCGCCAGCAGCCAAGGCCCCCCTTCGACAGGGGCTATACAGAATGAGCAGTTCTTC. Translated, it gives CASSQGPPSTGAIQNEQFF.

This clonotype was counted many times. The chain has TRBV4-2 and TRBJ1-6; D gene ambiguous. The CDR3 has 14 residues. The V end was cut by 1 base, the J end by 4 bases, with 5 bases between. Germline CDR1 is LGHNA and CDR2 is YNFKEQ. The CDR3 region has the DNA TGTGCCAGCAGCCAAGCGGTGTATAATTCACCCCTCCACTTT. This translates into CASSQAVYNSPLHF.